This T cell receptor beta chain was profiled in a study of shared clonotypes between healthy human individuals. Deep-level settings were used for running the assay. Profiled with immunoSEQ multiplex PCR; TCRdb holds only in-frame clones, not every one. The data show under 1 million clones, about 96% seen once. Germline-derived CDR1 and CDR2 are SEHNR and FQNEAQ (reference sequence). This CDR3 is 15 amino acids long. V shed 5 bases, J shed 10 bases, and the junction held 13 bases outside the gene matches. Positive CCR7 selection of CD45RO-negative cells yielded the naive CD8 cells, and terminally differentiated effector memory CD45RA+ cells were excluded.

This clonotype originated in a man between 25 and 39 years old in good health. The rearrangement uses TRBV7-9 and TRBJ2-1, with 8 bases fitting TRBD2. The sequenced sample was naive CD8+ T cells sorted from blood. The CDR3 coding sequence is TGTGCCAGCAGCCCAACTAGCGGCCCTGTCCGGGAGCAGTTCTTC. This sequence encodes CASSPTSGPVREQFF.